This TCR beta chain was sequenced for a study of graft-versus-host responses after intestinal transplantation. Study-level information: Once they had received anti-thymocyte globulin induction, all recipients took tacrolimus and steroids for around 3 years. Study conclusions and caveats: Recipient marrow contained GvH clones, some of which appeared first in ileum or blood. Across patients carrying graft-donor T cell macrochimerism, allografts held high graft-versus-host to host-versus-graft clonal ratios.

The method was immunoSEQ multiplex PCR; TCRdb's version includes in-frame clones alone and lacks a portion of them. This table has approximately 90,000 clones, about nine tenths appearing once. As for this clone: Its antigen is unidentified.

V was pared by 1 base and J by 4 bases, with 17 bases between. Germline V lookup: CDR1 SGHTA, CDR2 FQGTGA. This CDR3 region has 17 residues. This TCR was sampled from a human donor who received an intestinal transplant. The specimen comprised unstimulated CD8+ T cells sorted from spleen or lymph node cells, sampled before intestinal transplant. The V gene is TRBV7-3, the J gene TRBJ2-1; D perhaps matches TRBD1 (6 bases). The CDR3 loop is CASSLMVARGLYNEQFF. The CDR3 bases are TGTGCCAGCAGCTTAATGGTGGCCAGGGGATTGTACAATGAGCAGTTCTTC. The full variable domain, in which reference TRBV7-3 and TRBJ2-1 provide the parts outside the CDR3, is GAGVSQTPSNKVTEKGKYVELRCDPISGHTALYWYRQSLGQGPEFLIYFQGTGAADDSGLPNDRFFAVRPEGSVSTLKIQRTERGDSAVYLCASSLMVARGLYNEQFFGPGTRLTVL.